This T cell receptor (beta chain) appears in the sequencing data of a study of T cells in Graves' hyperthyroidism and ophthalmopathy. Amplified TCR beta CDR3 regions derived from RNA transcripts. Initially, a first-round RT-PCR of the TCR CDR3 employed the HTBI primer set. TCRdb re-derived calls from the multiplex PCR reads in MiXCR, one entry per CDR3 protein. Of fewer than 400,000 distinct CDR3 sequences in the sample, approximately 15% were seen once. The study's findings and limits: Blood shared most expanded thyroid clonotypes above 0.001.

In the case of this clonotype: The antigen is undetermined.

V lost 0 bases to trimming and J lost 6 bases, with 9 bases between them. The CDR3 consists of 12 residues. CDR1 is GTSNPN, CDR2 SVGIG, per germline (reference sequence). The sequence came from a woman between 18 and 30 years old with Graves' hyperthyroidism that later progressed to Graves' ophthalmopathy. The sample was blood. This sequence joins TRBV30 and TRBJ2-7; no reliable D call. The CDR3 nucleotides are TGTGCCTGGAGTGTAACTCGGTTCGAGCAGTACTTC. Protein: CAWSVTRFEQYF.